This TCR beta chain stems from a study of shared clonotypes between healthy human individuals. Study context: Used for every donor were three CD4 naive, three CD4 memory, two CD8 naive and one CD8 memory plate. General study results and limits: Unshared clonotypes carried lower generation probabilities than those common to all four donors.

Regarding this clone: The antigen remains undetermined.

With 5 bases clipped from V and 4 bases from J, the junction kept 7 bases outside the gene matches. The CDR3 sequence is 15 residues long. Germline assignment: CDR1 SGHTA and CDR2 FQGNSA. For every subset, genomic DNA was evenly distributed across several immunoSEQ plates. Sequencing was performed with immunoSEQ multiplex PCR; in TCRdb, only in-frame clones are kept and a portion is missing. Altogether 640,000 or so clones are present, 55% to 75% being singletons, with the ten largest covering under 2%. The V gene is TRBV7-2, the J gene TRBJ2-5; 10 bases line up with TRBD2. The receptor's source is a woman in her thirties in good health. The material sequenced was memory CD4+ T cells sorted from blood. The subset is: CD45RA-negative fraction. CDR3 in DNA: TGTGCCAGCAGCCCCTTAGCGGGAGGTGGAGAGACCCAGTACTTC. It specifies CASSPLAGGGETQYF.